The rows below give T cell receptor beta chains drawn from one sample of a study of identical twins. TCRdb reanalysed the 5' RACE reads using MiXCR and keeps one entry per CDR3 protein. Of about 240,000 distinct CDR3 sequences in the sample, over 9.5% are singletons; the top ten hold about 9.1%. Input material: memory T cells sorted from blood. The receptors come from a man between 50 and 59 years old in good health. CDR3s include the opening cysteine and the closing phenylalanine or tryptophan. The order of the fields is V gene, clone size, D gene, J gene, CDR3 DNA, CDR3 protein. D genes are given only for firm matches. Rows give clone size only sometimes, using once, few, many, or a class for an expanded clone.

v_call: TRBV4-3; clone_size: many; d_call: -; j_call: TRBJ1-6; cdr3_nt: TGCGCCAGCAGCCAAGATCCACCACAGGGATATAATTCACCCCTCCACTTT; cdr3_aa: CASSQDPPQGYNSPLHF
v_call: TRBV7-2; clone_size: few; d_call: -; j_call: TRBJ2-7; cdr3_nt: TGTGCCAGCAGCTTAACCCTCGAGCAGTACTTC; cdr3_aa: CASSLTLEQYF
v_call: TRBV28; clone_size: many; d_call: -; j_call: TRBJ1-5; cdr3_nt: TGTGCCAGCAGGACCGGGTTCTACAATCAGCCCCAGCATTTT; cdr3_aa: CASRTGFYNQPQHF
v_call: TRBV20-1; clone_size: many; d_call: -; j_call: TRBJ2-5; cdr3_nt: TGCAGTGCTAGAGCGGACCTTCTTCAAGAGACCCAGTACTTC; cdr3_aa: CSARADLLQETQYF
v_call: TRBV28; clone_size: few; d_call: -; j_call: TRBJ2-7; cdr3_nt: TGTGCCAGCAGTTTGACCCGACAGTCCTACGAGCAGTACTTC; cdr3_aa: CASSLTRQSYEQYF
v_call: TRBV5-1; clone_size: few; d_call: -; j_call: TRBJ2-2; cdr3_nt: TGCGCCAGCAGCTTGGCCGGTGGGAGAGGGTTCACCGGGGAGCTGTTTTTT; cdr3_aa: CASSLAGGRGFTGELFF
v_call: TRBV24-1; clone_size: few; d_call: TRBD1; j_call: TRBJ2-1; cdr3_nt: TGTGCCACCAGTGACCACCCGGACAGGGCTGGGGGGTATGAGCAGTTCTTC; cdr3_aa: CATSDHPDRAGGYEQFF
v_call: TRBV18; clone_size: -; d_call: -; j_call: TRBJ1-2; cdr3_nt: TGTGCCAGCTCACCACCGGGGGGTGGCTATGGCTACACCTTC; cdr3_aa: CASSPPGGGYGYTF
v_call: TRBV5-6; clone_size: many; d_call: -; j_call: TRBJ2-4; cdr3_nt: TGTGCCAGCAGCTTTTTGGACAGTTCCAAAAACATTCAGTACTTC; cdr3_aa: CASSFLDSSKNIQYF
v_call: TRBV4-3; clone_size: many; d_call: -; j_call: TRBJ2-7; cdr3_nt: TGCGCCAGCAGCCAACAGCTGGTGTCCTACGAGCAGTACTTC; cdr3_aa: CASSQQLVSYEQYF
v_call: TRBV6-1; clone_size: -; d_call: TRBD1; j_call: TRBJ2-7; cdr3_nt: TGTGCCAGCAGGCCCCGCGATATAGGACAGGGGATTTACGAGCAGTACTTC; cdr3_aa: CASRPRDIGQGIYEQYF
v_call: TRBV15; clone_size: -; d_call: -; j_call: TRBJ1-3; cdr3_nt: TGTGCCACCAGCAGAGATAGACTCTCTGGAAACACCATATATTTT; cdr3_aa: CATSRDRLSGNTIYF
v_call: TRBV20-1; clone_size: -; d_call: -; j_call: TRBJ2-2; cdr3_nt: TGCAGTGCTAGAGATTTTCAGACCGCGAACACCGGGGAGCTGTTATTT; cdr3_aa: CSARDFQTANTGELLF
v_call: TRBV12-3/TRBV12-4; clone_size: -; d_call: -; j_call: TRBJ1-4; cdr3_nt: TGTGCCAGCAGTGTCGGAGCCAGGGCCCCCGCTAATGAAAAACTGTTTTTT; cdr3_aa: CASSVGARAPANEKLFF
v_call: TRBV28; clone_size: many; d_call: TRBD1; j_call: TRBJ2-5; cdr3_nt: TGTGCCAGCAGCTCCGGGACAGAAGAGACCCAGTACTTC; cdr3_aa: CASSSGTEETQYF
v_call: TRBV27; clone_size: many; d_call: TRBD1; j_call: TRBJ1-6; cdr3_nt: TGTGCCAGCAGAGGGACAGCCAATTCACCCCTCCACTTT; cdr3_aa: CASRGTANSPLHF
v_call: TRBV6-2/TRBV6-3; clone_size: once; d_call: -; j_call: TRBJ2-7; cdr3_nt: TGTGCCAGCAGTTACCCCGAATTTTCCAGGCCTCAGTACTTC; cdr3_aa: CASSYPEFSRPQYF
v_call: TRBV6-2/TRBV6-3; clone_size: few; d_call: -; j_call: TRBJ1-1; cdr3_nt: TGTGCCAGCAGTTATAGGCCACAGGGCCACACTGAAGCTTTCTTT; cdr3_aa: CASSYRPQGHTEAFF
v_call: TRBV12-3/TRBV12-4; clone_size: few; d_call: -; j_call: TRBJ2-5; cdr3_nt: TGTGCCATCACAGTTTTTAGGAGTGGCTCGGGTGAGACCCAGTACTTC; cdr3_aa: CAITVFRSGSGETQYF
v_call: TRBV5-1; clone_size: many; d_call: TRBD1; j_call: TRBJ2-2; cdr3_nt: TGCGCCAGCAGCGACAGGGGTGCGAACACCGGGGAGCTGTTTTTT; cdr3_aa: CASSDRGANTGELFF
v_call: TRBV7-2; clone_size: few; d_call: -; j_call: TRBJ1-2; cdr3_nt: TGTGCCAGCAGCTTAGCGGAGGCAGGATATGGCTACACCTTC; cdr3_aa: CASSLAEAGYGYTF
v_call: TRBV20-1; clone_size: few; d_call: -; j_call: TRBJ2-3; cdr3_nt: TGCAGTGCTAGAGATCGTCAGGGGAGAGGGGCTGGCACAGATACGCAGTATTTT; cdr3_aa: CSARDRQGRGAGTDTQYF
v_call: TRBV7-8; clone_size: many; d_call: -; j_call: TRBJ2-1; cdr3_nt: TGTGCCAGCAGCTTAGAAGGGTGGGGGGCCTACAATGAGCAGTTCTTC; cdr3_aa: CASSLEGWGAYNEQFF
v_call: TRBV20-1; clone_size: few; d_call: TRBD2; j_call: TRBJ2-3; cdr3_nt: TGCAGTGTGTACCCGAGCGGGAGGGCCACAGATACGCAGTATTTT; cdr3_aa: CSVYPSGRATDTQYF
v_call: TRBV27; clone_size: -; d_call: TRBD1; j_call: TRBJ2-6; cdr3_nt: TGTGCCAGCAGTTTATTTCGCCCCAGGGGGTTGAGGAGAGGGGCCAACGTCCTGACTTTC; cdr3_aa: CASSLFRPRGLRRGANVLTF
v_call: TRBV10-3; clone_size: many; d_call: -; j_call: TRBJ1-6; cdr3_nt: TGTGCCATCAGTGAGGGTCGGGGGTCACCCCTCCACTTT; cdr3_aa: CAISEGRGSPLHF
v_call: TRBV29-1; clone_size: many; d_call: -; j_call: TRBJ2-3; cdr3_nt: TGCAGCGGCCGGGATTACACAGATACGCAGTATTTT; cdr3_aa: CSGRDYTDTQYF
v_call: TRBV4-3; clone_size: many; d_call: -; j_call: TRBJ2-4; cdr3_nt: TGCGCCAGCAGCCAAGGGCTCAGGGAAGCCGAAAACATTCAGTACTTC; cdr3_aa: CASSQGLREAENIQYF
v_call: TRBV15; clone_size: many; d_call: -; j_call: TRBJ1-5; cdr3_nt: TGTGCCACCAGCAGATCCCCGGCGCAGCCCCAGCATTTT; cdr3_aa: CATSRSPAQPQHF
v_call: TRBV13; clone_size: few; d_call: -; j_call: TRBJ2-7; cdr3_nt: TGTGCCAGCAGCTTAGGGTCAGACGAGCAGTACTTC; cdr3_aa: CASSLGSDEQYF
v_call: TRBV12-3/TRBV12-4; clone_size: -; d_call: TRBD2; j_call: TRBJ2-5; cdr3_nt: TGTGCCAGCAGTTTCGAGCGGGGGGGCCGAGAGACCCAGTACTTC; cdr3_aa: CASSFERGGRETQYF
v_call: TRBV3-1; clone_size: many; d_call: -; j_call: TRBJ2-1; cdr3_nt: TGTGCCAGCAGCCAAGATACCCTAGGGAATGAGCAGTTCTTC; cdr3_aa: CASSQDTLGNEQFF
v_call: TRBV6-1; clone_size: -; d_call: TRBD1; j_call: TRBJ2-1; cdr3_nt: TGTGCCAGCAGCCCCGACAGGGGGATTATGGATGAGCAGTTCTTC; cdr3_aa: CASSPDRGIMDEQFF
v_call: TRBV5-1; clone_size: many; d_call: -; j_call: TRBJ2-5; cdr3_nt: TGCGCCAGCAGCCAACCCTTCCAAGAGACCCAGTACTTC; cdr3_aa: CASSQPFQETQYF
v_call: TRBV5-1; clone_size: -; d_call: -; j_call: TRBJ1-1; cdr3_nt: TGCGCCAGCAGCTTGAGTTCGGAGAGAACTGAAGCTTTCTTT; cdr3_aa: CASSLSSERTEAFF
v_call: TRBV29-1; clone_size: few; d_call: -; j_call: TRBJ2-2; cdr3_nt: TGCAGCGTTGCTATTGGGAACACCGGGGAGCTGTTTTTT; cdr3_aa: CSVAIGNTGELFF
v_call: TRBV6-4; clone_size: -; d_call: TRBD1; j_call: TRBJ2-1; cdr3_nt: TGTGCCAGCAGTGGGGAAGACAGGGTAAATTACAATGAGCAGTTCTTC; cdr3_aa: CASSGEDRVNYNEQFF
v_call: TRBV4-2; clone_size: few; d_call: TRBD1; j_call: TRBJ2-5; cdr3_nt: TGTGCCAGCACCCCGGGACAGGGGAGTGGACAGACCCAGTACTTC; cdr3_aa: CASTPGQGSGQTQYF
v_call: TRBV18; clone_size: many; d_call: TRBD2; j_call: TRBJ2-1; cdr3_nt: TGTGCCAGCTCACCCGGGACTAGCGGATACAATGAGCAGTTCTTC; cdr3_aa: CASSPGTSGYNEQFF
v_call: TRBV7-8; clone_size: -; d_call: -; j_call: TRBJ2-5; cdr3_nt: TGTGCCAGCAGCCCTAGGCAGGCGGGAGAGACCCAGTACTTC; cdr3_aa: CASSPRQAGETQYF
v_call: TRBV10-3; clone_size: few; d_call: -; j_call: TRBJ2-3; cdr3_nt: TGTGCCATCAGTGGGACACTGGCCAGGGAAGTGAGCACAGATACGCAGTATTTT; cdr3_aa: CAISGTLAREVSTDTQYF
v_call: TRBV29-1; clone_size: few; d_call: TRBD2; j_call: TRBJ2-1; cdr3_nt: TGCAGCGTTGTGCAAGCCGGGACTAGCGGGAGAGGTGGATCCTACAATGAGCAGTTCTTC; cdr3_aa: CSVVQAGTSGRGGSYNEQFF
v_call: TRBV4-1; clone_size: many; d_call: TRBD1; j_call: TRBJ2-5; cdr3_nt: TGCGCCAGCAGCCGAGGACAGGGCCCAGAGACCCAGTACTTC; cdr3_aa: CASSRGQGPETQYF
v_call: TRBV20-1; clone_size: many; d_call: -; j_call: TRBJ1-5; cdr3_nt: TGCAGTGACATATGGTATTCGGGGTGCAATCAGCCCCAGCATTTT; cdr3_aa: CSDIWYSGCNQPQHF
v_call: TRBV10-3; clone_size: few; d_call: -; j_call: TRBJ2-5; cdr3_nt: TGTGCCATCAAGGGACCTCAAGAGACCCAGTACTTC; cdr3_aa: CAIKGPQETQYF
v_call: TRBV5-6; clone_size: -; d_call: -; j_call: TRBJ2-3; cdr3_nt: TGTGCCAGCAGCTTGAGCAGGGAGGTGAATACGCAGTATTTT; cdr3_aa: CASSLSREVNTQYF
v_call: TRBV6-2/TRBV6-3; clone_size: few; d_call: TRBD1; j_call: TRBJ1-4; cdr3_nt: TGTGCCAGCAGTTACTCGATTACCGGGACAGACGAAAAACTGTTTTTT; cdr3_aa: CASSYSITGTDEKLFF
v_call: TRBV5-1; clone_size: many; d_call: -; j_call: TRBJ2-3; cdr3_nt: TGCGCCAGCAGCGACCCAGGGGCAGATACGCAGTATTTT; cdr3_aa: CASSDPGADTQYF
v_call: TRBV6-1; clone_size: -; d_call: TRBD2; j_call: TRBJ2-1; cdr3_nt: TGTGCCAGCAGTAAGGGACTAGCGGGAGTGAATGAGCAGTTCTTC; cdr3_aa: CASSKGLAGVNEQFF
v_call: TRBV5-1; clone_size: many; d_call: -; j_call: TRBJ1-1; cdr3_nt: TGCGCCAGCAGCTTGGCCAGGGAGGGCGGTAGGTCTGAAGCTTTCTTT; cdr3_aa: CASSLAREGGRSEAFF
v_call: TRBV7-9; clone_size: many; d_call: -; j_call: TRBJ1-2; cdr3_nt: TGTGCCAGCAGCTTAGTAGGACTGGGGCACTATGGCTACACCTTC; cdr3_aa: CASSLVGLGHYGYTF
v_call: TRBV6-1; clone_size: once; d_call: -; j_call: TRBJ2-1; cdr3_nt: TGTGCCAGCACCCAGCGGCTACCTAATGAGCAGTTCTTC; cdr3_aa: CASTQRLPNEQFF
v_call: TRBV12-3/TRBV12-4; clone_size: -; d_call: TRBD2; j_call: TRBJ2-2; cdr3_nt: TGTGCCAGCGGTCTAGCGGGCAGGAACACCGGGGAGCTGTTTTTT; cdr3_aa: CASGLAGRNTGELFF
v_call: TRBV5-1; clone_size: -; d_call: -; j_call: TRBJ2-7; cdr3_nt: TGCGCCAGCAGCTTGGCCCCTTCGAGGCAGGGGATGAGCGAGCAGTACTTC; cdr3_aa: CASSLAPSRQGMSEQYF